A single sample is the source of the 10 T cell receptor beta chains below, sequenced in a study of prognosis after radiotherapy for stage I lung cancer. TCR beta CDR3 amplification from genomic DNA was performed by two-round multiplex PCR. Used in first-round PCR were primers specific to each TRBV and TRBJ gene. TCRdb passed the multiplex PCR reads through MiXCR, listing each CDR3 protein once. The data contain over 11,000 distinct CDR3 sequences, 25% to 35% of them singletons. Sequences were derived from PBMCs, sampled before or after stereotactic body radiation therapy (not recorded which). The receptors were gathered from a donor aged 50 or older with non-small cell lung cancer.

This clonotype has ten or more counts. J is TRBJ1-1 and V is TRBV29-1, with D unclear. The CDR3 contains 13 residues. In germline, CDR1 is SQVTM, CDR2 ANQGSEA. The ends were cut back, 6 bases at V and 1 base at J, with 12 bases in the middle. The CDR3 sequence is CSVARQANTEAFF. The DNA for the CDR3 is TGCAGCGTAGCAAGGCAGGCGAACACTGAAGCTTTCTTT.

This clonotype is medium-sized (0.01 to 0.1%). The V gene is TRBV3-1, the J gene TRBJ2-7; 7 nucleotides agree with TRBD2. The CDR3 runs 13 residues. Germline lookup yields CDR1 LGHDT and CDR2 YNNKEL (reference sequence). Trimming took 4 bases from V and 9 from J; bases not matched to a gene: 9. The CDR3 loop reads CASSPGEGLRQYF. Written as DNA, the CDR3 is TGTGCCAGCAGCCCCGGGGAGGGACTTAGGCAGTACTTC.

The sample holds many counts of this clonotype. The chain uses TRBV20-1 and TRBJ1-1, with a possible D match to TRBD1 (6 bases). The length of the CDR3 is 16 residues. CDR1 and CDR2 from the germline V gene are DFQATT and SNEGSKA (reference sequence). V lost 0 bases to trimming and J lost 4 bases, with 18 bases between them. The CDR3 sequence: CSARDLSIGGGTEAFF. The CDR3 coding sequence is TGCAGTGCTAGAGATCTGTCCATAGGGGGTGGCACTGAAGCTTTCTTT.

Many counts were recorded for this clonotype. The J gene is TRBJ2-3, the V gene TRBV19; D gene unclear. Germline CDR1 LNHDA, CDR2 SQIVND (reference sequence). This CDR3 comprises 15 residues. V lost 3 bases and J lost 6, with 16 bases in between. CDR3 in DNA: TGTGCCAGTAGTATCGGCGTTGGCCTTGCGGATACGCAGTATTTT. Amino acids: CASSIGVGLADTQYF.

This clonotype occurred many times. The V gene is TRBV4-1, the J gene TRBJ2-5; 11 positions match TRBD2. This CDR3 has 16 residues. The V and J ends lost 1 base and 4 bases, in that order; junction bases with no gene match: 5. CDR1 and CDR2 (germline): MGHRA, YSYEKL. Written as DNA, the CDR3 is TGCGCCAGCAGCCAAGTTCGGCTAGCGGGAGGAGAGACCCAGTACTTC. As protein: CASSQVRLAGGETQYF.

This clonotype occurred many times. The V gene is TRBV13, the J gene TRBJ2-7; 9 bases match TRBD1. Trimming cost V 4 bases and J 4 bases; bases outside gene matches: 2. The germline V gene has CDR1 PRHDT and CDR2 FYEKMQ (reference sequence). The CDR3 has 13 residues. The CDR3 sequence: CASSYRGPYEQYF. The CDR3 DNA sequence: TGTGCCAGCAGCTACAGGGGGCCGTACGAGCAGTACTTC.

V and J are TRBV20-1 and TRBJ2-7, with a possible D match to TRBD1 (5 bases). The CDR3 length is 14 residues. Germline loops: CDR1 DFQATT, CDR2 SNEGSKA (reference sequence). With 6 bases removed from V and 0 bases from J, the gap between germline ends came to 15 bases. The CDR3 DNA is TGCAGTGCAGGGGAAGCTAGAGGCTCCTACGAGCAGTACTTC. It codes for CSAGEARGSYEQYF.

This sequence joins TRBV28 and TRBJ1-1, with 8 nucleotides matching TRBD1. Germline V lookup: CDR1 MDHEN, CDR2 SYDVKM. This CDR3 is built from 14 residues. The trim removed 5 bases at V and 8 bases at J, leaving 10 bases unmatched. The CDR3 sequence: CASSRRQGYNEAFF. Here the CDR3 DNA reads TGTGCCAGCAGTAGAAGACAGGGGTATAACGAAGCTTTCTTT.

Ten or more counts support this clonotype. The chain couples TRBV12-3 or TRBV12-4 to TRBJ1-1, with 9 nucleotides matching TRBD1. This CDR3 has 15 residues. V lost 2 bases to trimming and J lost 1 base; unmatched junction nucleotides: 2. CDR3 amino acids: CASSLRTGANTEAFF. The CDR3 bases are TGTGCCAGCAGTTTAAGGACAGGGGCGAACACTGAAGCTTTCTTT.

Turning to this clonotype: A far larger clone differs by one base, so this is likely a read error. The conserved phenylalanine or tryptophan normally closing the CDR3 is absent here, so this likely arose from a read error. The rearrangement uses TRBV7-3 and TRBJ2-5; no clear D. The last part of the DNA fits TRBJ2-1 better; the J call may be wrong. CDR3 length: 13 amino acids. Germline lookup yields CDR1 SGHTA and CDR2 FQGTGA. CDR3 residues: CASSLSANNEQFI. Written as DNA, the CDR3 is TGTGCCAGCAGCTTATCGGCGAACAATGAGCAGTTCATC.